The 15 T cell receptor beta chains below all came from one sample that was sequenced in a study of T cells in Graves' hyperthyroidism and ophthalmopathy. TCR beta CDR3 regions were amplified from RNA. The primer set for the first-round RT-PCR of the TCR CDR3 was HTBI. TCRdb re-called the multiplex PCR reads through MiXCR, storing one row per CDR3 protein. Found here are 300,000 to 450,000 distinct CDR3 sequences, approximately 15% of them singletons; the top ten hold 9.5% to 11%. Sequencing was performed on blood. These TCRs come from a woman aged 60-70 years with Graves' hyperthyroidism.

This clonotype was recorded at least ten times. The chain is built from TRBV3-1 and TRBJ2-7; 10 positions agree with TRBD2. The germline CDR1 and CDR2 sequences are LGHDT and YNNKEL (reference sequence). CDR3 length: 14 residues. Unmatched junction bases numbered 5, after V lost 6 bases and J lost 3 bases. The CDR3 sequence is CASSWTSGLYEQYF. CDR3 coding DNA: TGTGCCAGCAGTTGGACTAGCGGCCTCTACGAGCAGTACTTC.

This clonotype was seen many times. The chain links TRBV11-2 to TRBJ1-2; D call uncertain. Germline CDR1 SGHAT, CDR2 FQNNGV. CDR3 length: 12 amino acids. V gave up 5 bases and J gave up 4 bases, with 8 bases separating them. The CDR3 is CASSKQFYGYTF. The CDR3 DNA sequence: TGTGCCAGCAGCAAACAGTTCTATGGCTACACCTTC.

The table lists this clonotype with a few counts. The CDR3 DNA sequence: TGTGCCATCAGTGATAACAGGGAATATGGCTACACCTTC. Its protein product is CAISDNREYGYTF. The chain carries TRBV10-3 and TRBJ1-2; D might be TRBD1 (6 bases). V was pared by 3 bases and J by 5 bases, with 10 bases between. Per the germline V gene, CDR1 is ENHRY and CDR2 is SYGVKD. There are 13 residues in the CDR3.

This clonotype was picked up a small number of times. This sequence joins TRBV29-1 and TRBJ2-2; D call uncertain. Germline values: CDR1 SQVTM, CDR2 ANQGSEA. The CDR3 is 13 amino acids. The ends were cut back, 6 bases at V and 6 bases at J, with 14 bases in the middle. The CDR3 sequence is CSVRNMWAGELFF. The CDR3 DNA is TGCAGCGTCCGGAATATGTGGGCCGGGGAGCTGTTTTTT.

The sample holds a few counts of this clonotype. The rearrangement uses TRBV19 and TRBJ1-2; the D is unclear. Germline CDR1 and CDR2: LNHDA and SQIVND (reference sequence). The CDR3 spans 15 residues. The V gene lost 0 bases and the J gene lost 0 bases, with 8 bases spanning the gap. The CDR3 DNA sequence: TGTGCCAGTAGTATAGATCGGGCAACTAACTATGGCTACACCTTC. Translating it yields CASSIDRATNYGYTF. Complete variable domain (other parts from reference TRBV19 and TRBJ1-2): DGGITQSPKYLFRKEGQNVTLSCEQNLNHDAMYWYRQDPGQGLRLIYYSQIVNDFQKGDIAEGYSVSREKKESFPLTVTSAQKNPTAFYLCASSIDRATNYGYTFGSGTRLTVV.

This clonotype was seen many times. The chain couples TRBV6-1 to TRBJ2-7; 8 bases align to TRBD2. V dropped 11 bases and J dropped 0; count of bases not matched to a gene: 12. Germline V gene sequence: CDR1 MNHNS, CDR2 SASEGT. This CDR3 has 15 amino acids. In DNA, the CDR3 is TGTGCCTCCCGGGCGGCGGGAGGTGCCTCCTACGAGCAGTACTTC. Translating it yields CASRAAGGASYEQYF.

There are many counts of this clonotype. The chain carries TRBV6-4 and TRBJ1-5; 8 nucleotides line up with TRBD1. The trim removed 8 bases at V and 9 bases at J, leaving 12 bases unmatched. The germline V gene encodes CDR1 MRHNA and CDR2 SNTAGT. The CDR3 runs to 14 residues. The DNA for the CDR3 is TGTGCCAGCGAAGTAGACAGGGGAGTGGGGCCCCAGCATTTT. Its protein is CASEVDRGVGPQHF.

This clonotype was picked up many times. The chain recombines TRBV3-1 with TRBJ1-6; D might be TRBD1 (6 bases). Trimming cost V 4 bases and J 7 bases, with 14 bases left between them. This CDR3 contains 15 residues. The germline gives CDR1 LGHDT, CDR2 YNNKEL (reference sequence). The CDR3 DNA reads TGTGCCAGCAGCCGGAACAGGGATTGGAATTCACCCCTCCACTTT. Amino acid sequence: CASSRNRDWNSPLHF.

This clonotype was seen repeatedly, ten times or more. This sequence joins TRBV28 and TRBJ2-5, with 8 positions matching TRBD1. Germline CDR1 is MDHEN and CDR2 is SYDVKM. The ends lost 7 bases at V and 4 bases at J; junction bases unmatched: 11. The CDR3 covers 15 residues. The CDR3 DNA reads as TGTGCCAGCAACCGGGGACAGGCCGGAGGAGAGACCCAGTACTTC. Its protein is CASNRGQAGGETQYF.

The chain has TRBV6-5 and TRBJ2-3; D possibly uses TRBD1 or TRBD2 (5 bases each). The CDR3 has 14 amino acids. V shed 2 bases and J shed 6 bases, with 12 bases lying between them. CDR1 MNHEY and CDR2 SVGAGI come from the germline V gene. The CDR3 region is CASSYGTPVDTQYF. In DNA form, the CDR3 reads TGTGCCAGCAGTTACGGGACCCCTGTCGATACGCAGTATTTT.

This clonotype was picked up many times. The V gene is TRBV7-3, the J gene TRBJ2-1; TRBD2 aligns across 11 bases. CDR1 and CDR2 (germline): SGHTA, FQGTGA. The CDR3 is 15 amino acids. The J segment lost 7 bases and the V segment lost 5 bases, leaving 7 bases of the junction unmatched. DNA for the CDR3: TGTGCCAGCAGCGTAGCGGGAGGGCGTTTGAATGAGCAGTTCTTC. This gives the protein CASSVAGGRLNEQFF.

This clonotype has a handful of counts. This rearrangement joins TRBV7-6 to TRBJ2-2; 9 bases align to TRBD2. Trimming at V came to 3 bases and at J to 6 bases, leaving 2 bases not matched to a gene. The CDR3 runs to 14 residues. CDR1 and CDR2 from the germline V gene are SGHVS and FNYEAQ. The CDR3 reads CASSFIAGAGELFF. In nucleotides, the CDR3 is TGTGCCAGCAGCTTCATAGCGGGGGCCGGGGAGCTGTTTTTT.

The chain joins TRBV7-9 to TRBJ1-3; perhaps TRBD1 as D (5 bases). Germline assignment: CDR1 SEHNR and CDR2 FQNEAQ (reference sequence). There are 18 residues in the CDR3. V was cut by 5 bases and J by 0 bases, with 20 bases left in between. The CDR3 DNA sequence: TGTGCCAGCAGCCCGTCGGGGGGGTTGGGGAGCTCTGGAAACACCATATATTTT. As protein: CASSPSGGLGSSGNTIYF.

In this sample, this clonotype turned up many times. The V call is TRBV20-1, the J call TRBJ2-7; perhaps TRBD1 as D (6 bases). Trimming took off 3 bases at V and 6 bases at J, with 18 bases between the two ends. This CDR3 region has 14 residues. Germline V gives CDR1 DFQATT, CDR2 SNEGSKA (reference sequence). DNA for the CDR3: TGCAGTGCTAGTCGCCGGTCAGGGGTCTCCGAGCAGTACTTC. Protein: CSASRRSGVSEQYF.

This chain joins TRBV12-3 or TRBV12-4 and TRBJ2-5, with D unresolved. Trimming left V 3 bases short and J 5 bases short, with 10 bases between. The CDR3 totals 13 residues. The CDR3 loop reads CASSLGDAETQYF. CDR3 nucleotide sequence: TGTGCCAGCAGTTTGGGCGACGCGGAGACCCAGTACTTC.